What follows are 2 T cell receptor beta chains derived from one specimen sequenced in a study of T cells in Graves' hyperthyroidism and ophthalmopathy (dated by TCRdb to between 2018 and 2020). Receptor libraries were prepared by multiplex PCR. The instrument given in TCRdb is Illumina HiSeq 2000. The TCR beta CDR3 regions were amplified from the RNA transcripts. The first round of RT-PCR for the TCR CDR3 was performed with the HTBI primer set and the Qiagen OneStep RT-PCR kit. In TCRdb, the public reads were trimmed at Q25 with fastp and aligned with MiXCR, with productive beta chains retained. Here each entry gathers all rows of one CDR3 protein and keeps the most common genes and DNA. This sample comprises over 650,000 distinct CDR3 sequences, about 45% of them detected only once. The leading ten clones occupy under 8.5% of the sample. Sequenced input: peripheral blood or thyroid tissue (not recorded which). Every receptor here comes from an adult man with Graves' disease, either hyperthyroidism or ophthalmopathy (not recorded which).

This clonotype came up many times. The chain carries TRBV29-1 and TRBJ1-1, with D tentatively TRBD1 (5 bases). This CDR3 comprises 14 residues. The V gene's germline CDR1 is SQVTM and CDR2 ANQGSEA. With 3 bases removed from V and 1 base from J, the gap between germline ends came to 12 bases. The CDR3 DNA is TGCAGCGTTGATCGACAGATATCGAACACTGAAGCTTTCTTT. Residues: CSVDRQISNTEAFF.

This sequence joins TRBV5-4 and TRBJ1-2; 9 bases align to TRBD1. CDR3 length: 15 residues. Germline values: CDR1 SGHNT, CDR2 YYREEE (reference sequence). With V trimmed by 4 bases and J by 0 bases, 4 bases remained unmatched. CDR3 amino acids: CASSGGQGTNYGYTF. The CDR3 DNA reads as TGTGCCAGCAGCGGCGGACAGGGGACTAACTATGGCTACACCTTC.